This passage covers 29 T cell receptor beta chains from one sample sequenced in a study of cytomegalovirus exposure and HLA in healthy donors. PCR primers comprised 60 Vbeta and 13 Jbeta primers. Some clones are missing from TCRdb's copy, which holds only in-frame ones; the method was immunoSEQ multiplex PCR. The table has about 160,000 clones, around four fifths seen once. The material sequenced was PBMCs. These receptors all stem from a man aged 18 to 30 in good health and CMV-seronegative.

The chain links TRBV5-1 to TRBJ1-1, with a tentative D call TRBD1 (6 bases). Per the germline V gene, CDR1 is SGHRS and CDR2 is YFSETQ. This CDR3 region has 15 residues. V lost 4 bases and J lost 3, with 16 bases in between. The CDR3 spells CASSPGGGTDTEAFF. The CDR3 DNA reads TGCGCCAGCAGCCCCGGGGGGGGCACCGACACTGAAGCTTTCTTT.

The chain employs TRBV6-1 and TRBJ2-3, with 9 bases aligning to TRBD1. The junction had 6 bases not matched to a gene; V was cut back by 5 bases and J by 15 bases. This CDR3 comprises 11 residues. Germline values: CDR1 MNHNS, CDR2 SASEGT. CDR3 loop: CASSPGTGHYF. DNA of the CDR3: TGTGCCAGCAGTCCCGGGACAGGGCATTATTTT.

This chain uses TRBV6-5 with TRBJ1-6; 7 bases fit TRBD1. The V gene's germline CDR1 is MNHEY and CDR2 SVGAGI. The junction had 2 bases not matched to a gene; V was cut back by 6 bases and J by 0 bases. This CDR3 contains 15 residues. The CDR3 loop is CASSGTASYNSPLHF. As DNA, the CDR3 is TGTGCCAGCAGCGGGACAGCCTCCTATAATTCACCCCTCCACTTT.

This clone was seen a single time. The CDR3 nucleotides read TGTGCCAGCAGTCTTACGGGGGATAGTCAGCCCCAGCATTTT. Translating gives CASSLTGDSQPQHF. V gene TRBV27 combines with J gene TRBJ1-5; tentative D call: TRBD1 (5 bases). There are 14 residues in the CDR3. Germline assignment: CDR1 MNHEY and CDR2 SMNVEV (reference sequence). V gave up 5 bases and J gave up 6 bases, with 14 bases separating them.

This clone was found once. This CDR3 reads CASSQGQYQTGEQFF. The CDR3 DNA reads TGTGCCAGCAGCCAGGGACAATACCAAACAGGGGAGCAGTTCTTC. The chain is built from TRBV11-2 and TRBJ2-1; D is perhaps TRBD1 (6 bases). This CDR3 comprises 15 residues. Trimming cost V 5 bases and J 10 bases, with 21 bases left between them. Per the germline V gene, CDR1 is SGHAT and CDR2 is FQNNGV.

The CDR3 spells CASSGGQPRETQYF. The CDR3 DNA follows: TGTGCCAGCAGCGGCGGACAGCCCCGGGAGACCCAGTACTTC. V is TRBV9 and J is TRBJ2-5; a weak D match, TRBD1 (6 bases). The germline gives CDR1 SGDLS, CDR2 YYNGEE. The CDR3 has 14 residues. The V end was cut by 3 bases, the J end by 5 bases, with 14 bases between.

This chain uses TRBV6-5 with TRBJ2-3, with a weak D call TRBD2 (5 bases). Trimming cost V 4 bases and J 3 bases, with 17 bases left between them. Germline lookup yields CDR1 MNHEY and CDR2 SVGAGI. The CDR3 is 16 amino acids. CDR3 nucleotides: TGTGCCAGCAGTTCCTCCCCGGGTAGCGTGACAGATACGCAGTATTTT. It is translated as CASSSSPGSVTDTQYF.

The chain uses TRBV7-2 and TRBJ1-1; 8 bases are a match to TRBD1. The CDR3 is 15 amino acids. Germline CDR1 reads SGHTA; CDR2 reads FQGNSA. Trimming cost V 1 base and J 9 bases; bases outside gene matches: 10. The CDR3 here is CASSLVPSGQVQAFF. In DNA, the CDR3 is TGTGCCAGCAGCTTAGTGCCCTCGGGACAGGTTCAAGCTTTCTTT.

This chain uses TRBV2 with TRBJ2-1; TRBD1 might be the D (6 bases). This CDR3 spans 16 amino acids. Germline-derived CDR1 and CDR2 are SNHLY and FYNNEI. Trimming pared 3 bases from V and 0 bases from J, leaving 12 bases between. CDR3 region: CASSDPDSSSYNEQFF. CDR3 bases: TGTGCCAGCAGTGACCCGGACAGCAGCTCCTACAATGAGCAGTTCTTC.

This chain connects TRBV30 to TRBJ1-1; 7 nucleotides align to TRBD1. The CDR3 has 16 residues. Germline V gene data show CDR1 as GTSNPN and CDR2 as SVGIG (reference sequence). V was pared by 6 bases and J by 0 bases, with 13 bases of the junction left unmatched. The CDR3 region has the DNA TGTGCCTGCCAAACCGGCGGGACAGACATGAACACTGAAGCTTTCTTT. Translated: CACQTGGTDMNTEAFF. The full variable domain, completed using reference TRBV30 and TRBJ1-1, is SQTIHQWPATLVQPVGSPLSLECTVEGTSNPNLYWYRQAAGRGLQLLFYSVGIGQISSEVPQNLSASRPQDRQFILSSKKLLLSDSGFYLCACQTGGTDMNTEAFFGQGTRLTVV.

The genes are TRBV29-1 and TRBJ1-1; D is unresolved. Germline assignment: CDR1 SQVTM and CDR2 ANQGSEA. The CDR3 has 12 residues. Trimming shortened V by 7 bases and J by 9 bases, and 18 bases separated the two germline ends. The CDR3: CSAQQRVPQAFF. As DNA, the CDR3 is TGCAGCGCCCAACAGAGAGTTCCTCAAGCTTTCTTT.

J is TRBJ2-7 and V is TRBV18; maybe TRBD1 (5 bases). CDR3 size: 13 residues. Germline CDR1 is KGHSH and CDR2 is LQKENI. V gave up 2 bases and J gave up 3 bases, with 8 bases separating them. Here the CDR3 DNA reads TGTGCCAGCTCACCAGTCCAGGGCTACGAGCAGTACTTC. It specifies CASSPVQGYEQYF.

J is TRBJ1-6 and V is TRBV5-6, with TRBD1 identical over 7 bases. J was trimmed by 0 bases and V by 7 bases; bases with no gene match: 10. This CDR3 has 17 residues. Germline V gives CDR1 SGHDT, CDR2 YYEEEE. This CDR3 is CASSGTVVSSYNSPLHF. CDR3 sequence (DNA): TGTGCCAGCTCCGGGACAGTGGTGAGCTCCTATAATTCACCCCTCCACTTT.

The chain links TRBV10-3 to TRBJ2-2; 9 bases are shared with TRBD2. Germline V gene data show CDR1 as ENHRY and CDR2 as SYGVKD. This CDR3 spans 13 amino acids. V was pared by 10 bases and J by 7 bases, with 7 bases of the junction left unmatched. CDR3 protein: CATRAGGHGELFF. For the CDR3, the DNA is TGTGCCACACGAGCGGGAGGCCACGGGGAGCTGTTTTTT.

This clone was counted once. CDR3 amino acids: CASGPINRGQNSPLHF. DNA of the CDR3: TGTGCCAGCGGCCCAATTAACAGGGGGCAGAATTCACCCCTCCACTTT. V usage is TRBV6-6 and J usage is TRBJ1-6, with 9 positions matching TRBD1. Germline-derived CDR1 and CDR2 are MNHNY and SVGAGI (reference sequence). The CDR3 loop spans 16 amino acids. Trimming took 8 bases from V and 7 from J; bases not matched to a gene: 12.

V gene TRBV6-5 combines with J gene TRBJ2-1; TRBD2 matches 9 bases. CDR1 and CDR2 from the germline V gene are MNHEY and SVGAGI. V lost 6 bases, J lost 7 bases, and 10 bases stayed unmatched. The CDR3 covers 15 residues. In DNA, the CDR3 is TGTGCCAGCAGCCCAGGGCTAGCGGGGAGGAATGAGCAGTTCTTC. This codes for CASSPGLAGRNEQFF.

The chain is built from TRBV20-1 and TRBJ2-7, with a tentative D call TRBD1 (5 bases). CDR3 length: 10 amino acids. Germline lookup yields CDR1 DFQATT and CDR2 SNEGSKA (reference sequence). Trimming stripped 5 bases from V and 9 bases from J, with 11 bases between. The CDR3: CSAGGQGQYF. The DNA of the CDR3 is TGCAGTGCTGGCGGTCAGGGGCAGTACTTC.

This clone was counted once. The chain links TRBV5-6 to TRBJ1-2; the D is unclear. This CDR3 has 15 residues. Trimming pared 0 bases from V and 3 bases from J, leaving 12 bases between. Germline lookup yields CDR1 SGHDT and CDR2 YYEEEE. In DNA, the CDR3 is TGTGCCAGCAGCTTGGGACTAACCGGGGACTATGGCTACACCTTC. Its translation is CASSLGLTGDYGYTF.

J is TRBJ2-7 and V is TRBV6-5; 8 bases align to TRBD1. J was trimmed by 6 bases and V by 6 bases; bases with no gene match: 4. The CDR3 sequence is 12 residues long. Germline CDR1 and CDR2: MNHEY and SVGAGI. Here the CDR3 DNA reads TGTGCCAGCAGCCGGACAGGGTTCGAGCAGTACTTC. It specifies CASSRTGFEQYF.

This clone was found a few times. The J gene is TRBJ1-2, the V gene TRBV15, with a possible D match to TRBD1 (5 bases). The V end was cut by 0 bases, the J end by 3 bases, with 5 bases between. Per germline, CDR1 LNHNV and CDR2 YYDKDF (reference sequence). This CDR3 region has 13 residues. The CDR3 region has the DNA TGTGCCACCAGCAGAGACAGGGACTATGGCTACACCTTC. It specifies CATSRDRDYGYTF.

The chain has TRBV27 and TRBJ2-1; weak D call: TRBD2 (5 bases). The CDR3 sequence is 14 residues long. Germline V CDR1 and CDR2: MNHEY, SMNVEV (reference sequence). Trimming removed 1 base at V and 4 bases at J, with 8 bases between. The CDR3 sequence: CASSLFGVYNEQFF. In nucleotides, the CDR3 is TGTGCCAGCAGTTTATTCGGGGTTTACAATGAGCAGTTCTTC.

In this sample, this clone turned up once. The rearrangement links TRBV7-3 to TRBJ1-3, with 7 bases lining up with TRBD1. J was trimmed by 4 bases and V by 3 bases; bases with no gene match: 3. The germline V gene encodes CDR1 SGHTA and CDR2 FQGTGA. The CDR3 is made up of 14 amino acids. CDR3 amino acids: CASSFTGEGNTIYF. The CDR3 nucleotides are TGTGCCAGCAGCTTTACAGGGGAAGGAAACACCATATATTTT.

The chain combines TRBV28 with TRBJ2-3, with a possible D match to TRBD2 (6 bases). V dropped 5 bases and J dropped 3 bases, with 18 bases sitting between them. The CDR3 is 16 residues long. Germline values: CDR1 MDHEN, CDR2 SYDVKM. The CDR3 DNA reads as TGTGCCAGCAGTCCCTCCTTCACGGGAGCGACAGATACGCAGTATTTT. It encodes CASSPSFTGATDTQYF. Complete variable domain (other parts from reference TRBV28 and TRBJ2-3): DVKVTQSSRYLVKRTGEKVFLECVQDMDHENMFWYRQDPGLGLRLIYFSYDVKMKEKGDIPEGYSVSREKKERFSLILESASTNQTSMYLCASSPSFTGATDTQYFGPGTRLTVL.

This chain joins TRBV28 and TRBJ1-2; the D is unclear. V lost 9 bases, J lost 3 bases, and 14 bases lay in between. The CDR3 is 13 residues long. Germline CDR1 and CDR2: MDHEN and SYDVKM. The CDR3 loop is CASTGPAYYGYTF. Written as DNA, the CDR3 is TGTGCCAGTACTGGGCCAGCCTACTATGGCTACACCTTC.

The chain links TRBV2 to TRBJ2-7; 8 bases line up with TRBD1. The CDR3 has 13 residues. Germline V gene sequence: CDR1 SNHLY, CDR2 FYNNEI. Germline trimming cut 5 bases from V and 3 bases from J; bases unmatched to any gene: 3. In DNA form, the CDR3 reads TGTGCCAGCAGTAAGACAGGGGTCTACGAGCAGTACTTC. This translates into CASSKTGVYEQYF.

V is TRBV2 and J is TRBJ1-5, with 9 bases that match TRBD1. CDR1 and CDR2 (germline): SNHLY, FYNNEI. The junction had 4 bases not matched to a gene; V was cut back by 1 base and J by 3 bases. The CDR3 extends over 16 amino acids. CDR3 loop: CASSEGTGVVNQPQHF. Here the CDR3 DNA reads TGTGCCAGCAGTGAAGGGACAGGGGTTGTCAATCAGCCCCAGCATTTT.

The chain has TRBV5-8 and TRBJ2-7, with D possibly TRBD2 on 6 matching bases. The CDR3 spans 14 residues. The V gene's germline CDR1 is SGHTS and CDR2 YDEGEE. Trimming shortened V by 1 base and J by 4 bases, and 12 bases separated the two germline ends. CDR3 DNA sequence: TGTGCCAGCAGCTTGCAGGAGGGCCCGTACGAGCAGTACTTC. Its protein is CASSLQEGPYEQYF.

There are a few counts of this clone. The chain employs TRBV19 and TRBJ1-5, with no clear D. The length of the CDR3 is 14 residues. CDR1 is LNHDA and CDR2 is SQIVND in the germline V gene (reference sequence). Trimming left V 6 bases short and J 7 bases short, with 16 bases between. CDR3 protein: CASSTSRGRQPQHF. The CDR3 coding sequence is TGTGCCAGTAGCACCTCTCGCGGGAGGCAGCCCCAGCATTTT.

The chain carries TRBV9 and TRBJ2-7, with TRBD2 matching over 10 bases. The V gene end was trimmed by 4 bases and the J gene end by 4 bases; junction bases not matched to a gene: 5. The CDR3 has 14 residues. In germline, CDR1 is SGDLS, CDR2 YYNGEE. CDR3 nucleotide sequence: TGTGCCAGCAGCTCGAGCGGGGGGGCTTACGAGCAGTACTTC. Amino acids: CASSSSGGAYEQYF.